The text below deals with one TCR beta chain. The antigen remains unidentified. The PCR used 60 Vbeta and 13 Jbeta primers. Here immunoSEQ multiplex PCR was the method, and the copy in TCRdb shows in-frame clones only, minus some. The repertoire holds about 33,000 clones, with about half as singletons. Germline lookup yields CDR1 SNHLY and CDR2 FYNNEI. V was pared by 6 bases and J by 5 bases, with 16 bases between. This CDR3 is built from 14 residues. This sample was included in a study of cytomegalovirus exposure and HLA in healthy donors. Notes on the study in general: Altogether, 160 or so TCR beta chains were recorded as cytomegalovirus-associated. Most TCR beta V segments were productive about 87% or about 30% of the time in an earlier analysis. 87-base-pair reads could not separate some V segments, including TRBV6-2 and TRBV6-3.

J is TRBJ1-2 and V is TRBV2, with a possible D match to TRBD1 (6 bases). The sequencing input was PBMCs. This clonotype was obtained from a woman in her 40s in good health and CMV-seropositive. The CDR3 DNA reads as TGTGCCAGCAGGACCCCTGGACAGACTTATGGCTACACCTTC. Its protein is CASRTPGQTYGYTF.